This T cell receptor beta chain was identified during a study of blood T cell repertoires in COVID-19. Study background: The origin of the acute and convalescent COVID-19 samples was the United States, Italy and Spain. T cells, B-cell-depleted T cells, or PBMCs supplied cDNA or gDNA.

Germline V CDR1 and CDR2: KGHSH, LQKENI. The V end was cut by 0 bases, the J end by 4 bases, with 9 bases between. The CDR3 consists of 14 residues. Libraries were prepared by immunoSEQ multiplex PCR; TCRdb keeps only in-frame clonotypes and omits some of them. This sample yields 95,000 to 110,000 clones, of which more than 70% are seen a single time; about 15% belongs to the top ten. The chain has TRBV18 and TRBJ2-5; D perhaps matches TRBD1 (5 bases). Sequencing was performed on peripheral blood. The TCR was taken from a woman of 80 years or more in a cohort sampled during active COVID-19. The CDR3 DNA is TGTGCCAGCTCACCACCCGCCAGGGCAGAGACCCAGTACTTC. The encoded protein is CASSPPARAETQYF.